Presented here are 5 T cell receptor beta chains from one specimen sequenced in a study of human T cells and chemical hapten exposure. Noted time point: patch test 1, 2 weeks after DPC sensitization. Specified treatment: therapeutic diphenylcyclopropenone sensitization with weekly scalp DPC. TCRdb redid the calling of the RACE reads with MiXCR, one entry per CDR3 protein. The profile covers approximately 350,000 distinct CDR3 sequences, with 6% to 8.5% appearing a single time and approximately 8.9% taken by the ten largest. Sequencing used whole blood, obtained in connection with sensitization to the hapten diphenylcyclopropenone (DPC). Every receptor here comes from a woman younger than 30 with alopecia areata. Some clones in this sample may be carry-over from other donors' samples.

In its sample, this clonotype was seen a few times. V is TRBV5-4 and J is TRBJ2-3, with 10 bases lining up with TRBD2. The CDR3 runs to 17 residues. V shed 0 bases, J shed 4 bases, and the junction held 8 bases outside the gene matches. Germline CDR1 reads SGHNT; CDR2 reads YYREEE (reference sequence). DNA of the CDR3: TGTGCCAGCAGCTTGGGGGAGCGGGGGGGCAGGGCAGATACGCAGTATTTT. Translated: CASSLGERGGRADTQYF.

The table lists this clonotype with a few counts. The V gene is TRBV20-1, the J gene TRBJ2-6; the D gene is possibly TRBD1 (6 bases). The CDR3 sequence is 15 residues long. Germline CDR1 is DFQATT and CDR2 is SNEGSKA (reference sequence). The V end lost 2 bases, the J end lost 0 bases, and 8 bases lay between the germline ends. The CDR3 DNA reads TGCAGTGCTAGACCAGGGGCCTCTGGGGCCAACGTCCTGACTTTC. Its protein product is CSARPGASGANVLTF.

This clonotype showed up many times. This chain joins TRBV2 and TRBJ1-1, with unresolved D. Trimming pared 4 bases from V and 1 base from J, leaving 7 bases between. The CDR3 is made up of 13 amino acids. The germline V gene has CDR1 SNHLY and CDR2 FYNNEI. CDR3 sequence reads: CASSAGRNTEAFF. CDR3 DNA: TGTGCCAGCAGTGCAGGACGGAACACTGAAGCTTTCTTT.

This clonotype occurred many times. The rearrangement joins TRBV7-2 to TRBJ2-1; tentative D call: TRBD2 (6 bases). The CDR3 spans 15 residues. Germline-derived CDR1 and CDR2 are SGHTA and FQGNSA. V shed 1 base and J shed 7 bases, with 14 bases lying between them. CDR3 residues: CASSLGFTLANEQFF. The CDR3 bases are TGTGCCAGCAGCTTAGGCTTTACCCTAGCGAATGAGCAGTTCTTC.

This chain connects TRBV20-1 to TRBJ1-1, with D possibly being TRBD1 (5 bases). Per germline, CDR1 DFQATT and CDR2 SNEGSKA (reference sequence). The CDR3 has 14 amino acids. The V end lost 6 bases, the J end lost 3 bases, and 17 bases lay between the germline ends. CDR3 loop: CSAPGRRGYTEAFF. DNA of the CDR3: TGCAGTGCACCTGGGAGGCGGGGGTACACTGAAGCTTTCTTT.